These T cell receptor beta chains were read from a single sample in a study of T-cell memory formation after mild COVID-19. TCRdb re-derived calls from the 5' RACE reads in MiXCR, one entry per CDR3 protein. The sample consists of 400,000 to 550,000 distinct CDR3 sequences, around 27% of them appearing once. The source material was PBMCs or a T cell subset sorted from them (not recorded which). These TCRs come from an adult woman who had mild COVID-19 (a few samples of this study predate the infection). Cell type and time point are not known. CDR3s include the opening cysteine and the closing phenylalanine or tryptophan. Each record gives: clone size, V gene, J gene, D gene, CDR3 DNA, CDR3 protein. A D gene is named only where the DNA matches it firmly. For some rows the clone size is stated as once, few or many, or as a class when expanded; others skip it.

few	TRBV27	TRBJ2-5	NA	TGTACAGCAGGCCTTCCCGGGGAGACCCAGTACTTC	CTAGLPGETQYF
NA	TRBV3-1	TRBJ2-1	TRBD2	TGTGCCAGCAGACTTAGCGGGGGGGCCAATGAGCAGTTCTTC	CASRLSGGANEQFF
NA	TRBV30	TRBJ2-7	NA	TGTGCCTGGAGACACAGGGGAGGGGTCTCCTACGAGCAGTACTTC	CAWRHRGGVSYEQYF
NA	TRBV20-1	TRBJ2-1	TRBD2	TGCAGTGCTAGAGATCCTAGCGGGGGGGCCGTTGAGCAGTTCTTC	CSARDPSGGAVEQFF
NA	TRBV5-1	TRBJ2-2	NA	TGCGCCAGCAGCTTGGCCAGGGGCCGGGAGCTGTTTTTT	CASSLARGRELFF
NA	TRBV20-1	TRBJ1-1	NA	TGCAGTGCCCAACCGCCGGGACTTATGAACACTGAAGCTTTCTTT	CSAQPPGLMNTEAFF
few	TRBV11-2	TRBJ2-2	TRBD2	TGTGCCAGCAGCTTTCAAGCGGGAGGGAACACCGGGGAGCTGTTTTTT	CASSFQAGGNTGELFF
NA	TRBV30	TRBJ2-5	TRBD1	TGTGCCTGGAGTTCCGGGACAGGGGGCTGGACCCAGTACTTC	CAWSSGTGGWTQYF
NA	TRBV6-5	TRBJ2-1	TRBD2	TGTGCCAGCAGTTATTGGGGCGGGGGCAATGAGCAGTTCTTC	CASSYWGGGNEQFF
few	TRBV6-2/TRBV6-3	TRBJ2-2	NA	TGTGCCAGCAGTTACACAGGGTCTAGCACCGGGGAGCTGTTTTTT	CASSYTGSSTGELFF
few	TRBV7-8	TRBJ1-5	TRBD1	TGTGCCAGCAGCTCGGACAGGTTTAAAGATCAGCCCCAGCATTTT	CASSSDRFKDQPQHF
NA	TRBV7-9	TRBJ1-2	TRBD1	TGTGCCAGCAGCTCGACAGGGGGAGATGGCTACACCTTC	CASSSTGGDGYTF
NA	TRBV24-1	TRBJ2-3	NA	TGTGCCACCAGTGATCTTGGAGTGACAGATACGCAGTATTTT	CATSDLGVTDTQYF
NA	TRBV3-1	TRBJ2-7	TRBD1	TGTGCCAGCAGCGAAAAGGATCCGGGACAGTGGGCCTACGAGCAGTACTTC	CASSEKDPGQWAYEQYF
NA	TRBV15	TRBJ1-5	TRBD1	TGTGCCACCAGCAGGACAATAACAGGGGACGGCCAGACCCAGCATTTT	CATSRTITGDGQTQHF
NA	TRBV5-1	TRBJ2-5	NA	TGCGCCAGCCGATTGAGGGGAGGCGGTCCCCAAGAGACCCAGTACTTC	CASRLRGGGPQETQYF
NA	TRBV5-6	TRBJ2-1	NA	TGTGCCAGCAGCTCCTGGACCGATCGCTCCTACAATGAGCAGTTCTTC	CASSSWTDRSYNEQFF
few	TRBV4-1	TRBJ2-7	TRBD1	TGCGCCAGCAGCCAAACCGGGACAGCGTCCTACGAGCAGTACTTC	CASSQTGTASYEQYF
few	TRBV4-2	TRBJ2-7	TRBD2	TGTGCCAGCAGCCGCATAAAAGCCCCGGGACTAGCGGGGGAATCCTACGAGCAGTACTTC	CASSRIKAPGLAGESYEQYF
few	TRBV5-4	TRBJ1-1	NA	TGTGCCAGCAGCCGCCCTGTGGCGGGCACTGAAGCTTTCTTT	CASSRPVAGTEAFF
NA	TRBV6-5	TRBJ1-2	NA	TGTGCCAGCAGGACGTCCGGGACGCCAGGCTACACCTTC	CASRTSGTPGYTF
few	TRBV4-2	TRBJ2-7	NA	TGTGCCAGCAGCCAAGCACCAGGGGCCTACGAGCAGTACTTC	CASSQAPGAYEQYF
NA	TRBV9	TRBJ2-5	TRBD2	TGTGCCAGCAGCCACGGGGGGAGGGGAAGAGGAGAGACCCAGTACTTC	CASSHGGRGRGETQYF
NA	TRBV2	TRBJ2-7	NA	TGTGCCAGAAGGGACCTTAGACGCGAGCAGTACTTC	CARRDLRREQYF
NA	TRBV5-1	TRBJ1-4	NA	TGCGCCAGCAGCTTGGACAGGGTGAATGAAAAACTGTTTTTT	CASSLDRVNEKLFF
few	TRBV7-2	TRBJ2-3	TRBD2	TGTGCCAGCACCCCCGGGGCTAGCGGGAACACAGATACGCAGTATTTT	CASTPGASGNTDTQYF
few	TRBV5-5	TRBJ2-7	NA	TGTGCCAGCAGCTTGGCCGTAGGACCGCAGGGCTACGAGCAGTACTTC	CASSLAVGPQGYEQYF
few	TRBV7-9	TRBJ1-1	NA	TGTGCCAGCAGTCCTCCCCGGGGCATACCTGAAGCTTTCTTT	CASSPPRGIPEAFF
NA	TRBV27	TRBJ2-1	TRBD2	TGTGCCAGCACACGAGCGGGGGGATACAATGAGCAGTTCTTC	CASTRAGGYNEQFF
NA	TRBV15	TRBJ2-3	NA	TGTGCCACCAGCAGATCGCCAGGGCAGGTGGATACGCAGTATTTT	CATSRSPGQVDTQYF
NA	TRBV4-2	TRBJ2-7	NA	TGTGCCAGCAGCCAAGCGGGAACTAGCACCTACGAGCAGTACTTC	CASSQAGTSTYEQYF
NA	TRBV7-2	TRBJ2-4	TRBD2	TGTGCCAGCAGCTTACCTACTGGGACTAGCGGAACCGCAGCCAAAAACATTCAGTACTTC	CASSLPTGTSGTAAKNIQYF
few	TRBV18	TRBJ2-4	TRBD2	TGTGCCAGCTCACCAGCTAGCGGAGGGAACATTCAGTACTTC	CASSPASGGNIQYF
NA	TRBV5-1	TRBJ1-1	TRBD1	TGCGCCAGCAGCTTGGGACAGGGGATCACTGAAGCTTTCTTT	CASSLGQGITEAFF
few	TRBV7-2	TRBJ2-7	TRBD2	TGTGCCAGCAGCTTAGGTAGAGGAGCGGGAGGCGAGCAGTACTTC	CASSLGRGAGGEQYF
few	TRBV24-1	TRBJ2-1	TRBD2	TGTGCCACCAGTGATCTAGCGGGGAGTTACAATGAGCAGTTCTTC	CATSDLAGSYNEQFF
NA	TRBV7-8	TRBJ2-1	NA	TGTGCCAGCAGCTTAGTGTATACAGTCAATGAGCAGTTCTTC	CASSLVYTVNEQFF
few	TRBV29-1	TRBJ2-1	NA	TGCAGCGTTGAAGAGATTGGTGGGGAGTACAATGAGCAGTTCTTC	CSVEEIGGEYNEQFF
NA	TRBV27	TRBJ2-6	NA	TGTGCCAGCAGTTTATTTTCTGGGGCCAACGTCCTGACTTTC	CASSLFSGANVLTF
many	TRBV12-3/TRBV12-4	TRBJ2-5	TRBD1	TGCGCCAGCAGCTTGCGACAGGGACAAGAGACCCAGTACTTC	CASSLRQGQETQYF
few	TRBV11-2	TRBJ2-3	NA	TGTGCCAGCAGCTTATCGGCGTTGAGGTCAGATACGCAGTATTTT	CASSLSALRSDTQYF
NA	TRBV12-3/TRBV12-4	TRBJ1-5	TRBD1	TGTGCCAGCAGTTTAGTTGCAGGGGGTGGTCAGCCCCAGCATTTT	CASSLVAGGGQPQHF
NA	TRBV5-1	TRBJ2-7	NA	TGCGCCAGCAGCCTGACTGAAGGGGGTAACGAGCAGTACTTC	CASSLTEGGNEQYF
many	TRBV7-9	TRBJ2-5	NA	TGTGCCAGCAGCTTCCAGAGGAATTCGCAAGAGACCCAGTACTTC	CASSFQRNSQETQYF
NA	TRBV7-9	TRBJ2-2	NA	TGTGCCAGCACTTCCCGTGGACCGAGAAACACCGGGGAGCTGTTTTTT	CASTSRGPRNTGELFF
few	TRBV5-1	TRBJ1-2	NA	TGCGCCAGCAGCTTGGTGGCAGGGCCTAACTATGGCTACACCTTC	CASSLVAGPNYGYTF
few	TRBV7-9	TRBJ2-3	NA	TGTGCCAGCAGCTTAGTATCGGGAGCAAAAGATACGCAGTATTTT	CASSLVSGAKDTQYF
NA	TRBV24-1	TRBJ1-1	NA	TGTGCCACCAGAGGGATGGACACTGAAGCTTTCTTT	CATRGMDTEAFF
NA	TRBV6-5	TRBJ2-7	NA	TGTGCCAGCAGTCAAGGGGACATAACGGGGGAGCAGTACTTC	CASSQGDITGEQYF
NA	TRBV19	TRBJ2-1	TRBD2	TGTGCCAGTAGCAACATAGCGGGAGTGAGGGATGAGCAGTTCTTC	CASSNIAGVRDEQFF
few	TRBV9	TRBJ2-1	TRBD2	TGTGCCAGCAGCATTACTAGCGGGAGTGGAAATGAGCAGTTCTTC	CASSITSGSGNEQFF
NA	TRBV12-3/TRBV12-4	TRBJ2-1	NA	TGTGCCAGAAGTTTGGAGACGGACGACAATGAGCAGTTCTTC	CARSLETDDNEQFF
few	TRBV21-1	TRBJ2-3	NA	TGTGCCAGCAGCAACTCAAGCGGGGGAAGCACAGATACGCAGTATTTT	CASSNSSGGSTDTQYF
few	TRBV20-1	TRBJ1-4	NA	TGCAGTGCTCCCGACGGAAGGGAAGGGAAACTGTTTTTT	CSAPDGREGKLFF
NA	TRBV12-3/TRBV12-4	TRBJ2-3	NA	TGTGCCAGCAGTTTAAGGGTTAGCACAGATACGCAGTATTTT	CASSLRVSTDTQYF
few	TRBV5-5	TRBJ2-7	TRBD2	TGTGCCAGCAGCTTGGGGCAGGGAGGGACGACGGACGAGCAGTACTTC	CASSLGQGGTTDEQYF
few	TRBV7-2	TRBJ2-3	NA	TGTGCCAGCAGCTTAGCTAAGTTTTTGAGCACAGATACGCAGTATTTT	CASSLAKFLSTDTQYF
NA	TRBV30	TRBJ2-3	NA	TGTGCCTGCGGCGGGACACCCGGCACAGATACGCAGTATTTT	CACGGTPGTDTQYF
many	TRBV4-1	TRBJ2-5	TRBD2	TGCGCCAGCAGCCAAGGGAACGGGGGGATAGAGACCCAGTACTTC	CASSQGNGGIETQYF